What follows describes a single T cell receptor beta chain. Germline assignment: CDR1 SNHLY and CDR2 FYNNEI. V was pared by 1 base and J by 1 base, with 1 base of the junction left unmatched. The CDR3 runs to 15 residues. Authors' analysis steps: The assay estimated nucleated cells by amplifying reference gene primers. Clones were sequenced by immunoSEQ multiplex PCR, and TCRdb holds only the in-frame ones, with some missing. V, J and clone size derive from that table, while D and trimming were established from the DNA sequence. Of around 94,000 clones in the sample, around 90% were seen once. The entry originates in a study of blood T cell repertoires in COVID-19. Enrolled during active infection, Seattle patients were then followed longitudinally.

The receptor's source is a woman in her forties or fifties with COVID-19, enrolled during active disease. The rearrangement links TRBV2 to TRBJ2-4; 7 bases line up with TRBD2. Sequenced input: peripheral blood. The CDR3 sequence is CASSEDGGAKNIQYF. The CDR3 DNA follows: TGTGCCAGCAGTGAAGACGGGGGGGCCAAAAACATTCAGTACTTC.